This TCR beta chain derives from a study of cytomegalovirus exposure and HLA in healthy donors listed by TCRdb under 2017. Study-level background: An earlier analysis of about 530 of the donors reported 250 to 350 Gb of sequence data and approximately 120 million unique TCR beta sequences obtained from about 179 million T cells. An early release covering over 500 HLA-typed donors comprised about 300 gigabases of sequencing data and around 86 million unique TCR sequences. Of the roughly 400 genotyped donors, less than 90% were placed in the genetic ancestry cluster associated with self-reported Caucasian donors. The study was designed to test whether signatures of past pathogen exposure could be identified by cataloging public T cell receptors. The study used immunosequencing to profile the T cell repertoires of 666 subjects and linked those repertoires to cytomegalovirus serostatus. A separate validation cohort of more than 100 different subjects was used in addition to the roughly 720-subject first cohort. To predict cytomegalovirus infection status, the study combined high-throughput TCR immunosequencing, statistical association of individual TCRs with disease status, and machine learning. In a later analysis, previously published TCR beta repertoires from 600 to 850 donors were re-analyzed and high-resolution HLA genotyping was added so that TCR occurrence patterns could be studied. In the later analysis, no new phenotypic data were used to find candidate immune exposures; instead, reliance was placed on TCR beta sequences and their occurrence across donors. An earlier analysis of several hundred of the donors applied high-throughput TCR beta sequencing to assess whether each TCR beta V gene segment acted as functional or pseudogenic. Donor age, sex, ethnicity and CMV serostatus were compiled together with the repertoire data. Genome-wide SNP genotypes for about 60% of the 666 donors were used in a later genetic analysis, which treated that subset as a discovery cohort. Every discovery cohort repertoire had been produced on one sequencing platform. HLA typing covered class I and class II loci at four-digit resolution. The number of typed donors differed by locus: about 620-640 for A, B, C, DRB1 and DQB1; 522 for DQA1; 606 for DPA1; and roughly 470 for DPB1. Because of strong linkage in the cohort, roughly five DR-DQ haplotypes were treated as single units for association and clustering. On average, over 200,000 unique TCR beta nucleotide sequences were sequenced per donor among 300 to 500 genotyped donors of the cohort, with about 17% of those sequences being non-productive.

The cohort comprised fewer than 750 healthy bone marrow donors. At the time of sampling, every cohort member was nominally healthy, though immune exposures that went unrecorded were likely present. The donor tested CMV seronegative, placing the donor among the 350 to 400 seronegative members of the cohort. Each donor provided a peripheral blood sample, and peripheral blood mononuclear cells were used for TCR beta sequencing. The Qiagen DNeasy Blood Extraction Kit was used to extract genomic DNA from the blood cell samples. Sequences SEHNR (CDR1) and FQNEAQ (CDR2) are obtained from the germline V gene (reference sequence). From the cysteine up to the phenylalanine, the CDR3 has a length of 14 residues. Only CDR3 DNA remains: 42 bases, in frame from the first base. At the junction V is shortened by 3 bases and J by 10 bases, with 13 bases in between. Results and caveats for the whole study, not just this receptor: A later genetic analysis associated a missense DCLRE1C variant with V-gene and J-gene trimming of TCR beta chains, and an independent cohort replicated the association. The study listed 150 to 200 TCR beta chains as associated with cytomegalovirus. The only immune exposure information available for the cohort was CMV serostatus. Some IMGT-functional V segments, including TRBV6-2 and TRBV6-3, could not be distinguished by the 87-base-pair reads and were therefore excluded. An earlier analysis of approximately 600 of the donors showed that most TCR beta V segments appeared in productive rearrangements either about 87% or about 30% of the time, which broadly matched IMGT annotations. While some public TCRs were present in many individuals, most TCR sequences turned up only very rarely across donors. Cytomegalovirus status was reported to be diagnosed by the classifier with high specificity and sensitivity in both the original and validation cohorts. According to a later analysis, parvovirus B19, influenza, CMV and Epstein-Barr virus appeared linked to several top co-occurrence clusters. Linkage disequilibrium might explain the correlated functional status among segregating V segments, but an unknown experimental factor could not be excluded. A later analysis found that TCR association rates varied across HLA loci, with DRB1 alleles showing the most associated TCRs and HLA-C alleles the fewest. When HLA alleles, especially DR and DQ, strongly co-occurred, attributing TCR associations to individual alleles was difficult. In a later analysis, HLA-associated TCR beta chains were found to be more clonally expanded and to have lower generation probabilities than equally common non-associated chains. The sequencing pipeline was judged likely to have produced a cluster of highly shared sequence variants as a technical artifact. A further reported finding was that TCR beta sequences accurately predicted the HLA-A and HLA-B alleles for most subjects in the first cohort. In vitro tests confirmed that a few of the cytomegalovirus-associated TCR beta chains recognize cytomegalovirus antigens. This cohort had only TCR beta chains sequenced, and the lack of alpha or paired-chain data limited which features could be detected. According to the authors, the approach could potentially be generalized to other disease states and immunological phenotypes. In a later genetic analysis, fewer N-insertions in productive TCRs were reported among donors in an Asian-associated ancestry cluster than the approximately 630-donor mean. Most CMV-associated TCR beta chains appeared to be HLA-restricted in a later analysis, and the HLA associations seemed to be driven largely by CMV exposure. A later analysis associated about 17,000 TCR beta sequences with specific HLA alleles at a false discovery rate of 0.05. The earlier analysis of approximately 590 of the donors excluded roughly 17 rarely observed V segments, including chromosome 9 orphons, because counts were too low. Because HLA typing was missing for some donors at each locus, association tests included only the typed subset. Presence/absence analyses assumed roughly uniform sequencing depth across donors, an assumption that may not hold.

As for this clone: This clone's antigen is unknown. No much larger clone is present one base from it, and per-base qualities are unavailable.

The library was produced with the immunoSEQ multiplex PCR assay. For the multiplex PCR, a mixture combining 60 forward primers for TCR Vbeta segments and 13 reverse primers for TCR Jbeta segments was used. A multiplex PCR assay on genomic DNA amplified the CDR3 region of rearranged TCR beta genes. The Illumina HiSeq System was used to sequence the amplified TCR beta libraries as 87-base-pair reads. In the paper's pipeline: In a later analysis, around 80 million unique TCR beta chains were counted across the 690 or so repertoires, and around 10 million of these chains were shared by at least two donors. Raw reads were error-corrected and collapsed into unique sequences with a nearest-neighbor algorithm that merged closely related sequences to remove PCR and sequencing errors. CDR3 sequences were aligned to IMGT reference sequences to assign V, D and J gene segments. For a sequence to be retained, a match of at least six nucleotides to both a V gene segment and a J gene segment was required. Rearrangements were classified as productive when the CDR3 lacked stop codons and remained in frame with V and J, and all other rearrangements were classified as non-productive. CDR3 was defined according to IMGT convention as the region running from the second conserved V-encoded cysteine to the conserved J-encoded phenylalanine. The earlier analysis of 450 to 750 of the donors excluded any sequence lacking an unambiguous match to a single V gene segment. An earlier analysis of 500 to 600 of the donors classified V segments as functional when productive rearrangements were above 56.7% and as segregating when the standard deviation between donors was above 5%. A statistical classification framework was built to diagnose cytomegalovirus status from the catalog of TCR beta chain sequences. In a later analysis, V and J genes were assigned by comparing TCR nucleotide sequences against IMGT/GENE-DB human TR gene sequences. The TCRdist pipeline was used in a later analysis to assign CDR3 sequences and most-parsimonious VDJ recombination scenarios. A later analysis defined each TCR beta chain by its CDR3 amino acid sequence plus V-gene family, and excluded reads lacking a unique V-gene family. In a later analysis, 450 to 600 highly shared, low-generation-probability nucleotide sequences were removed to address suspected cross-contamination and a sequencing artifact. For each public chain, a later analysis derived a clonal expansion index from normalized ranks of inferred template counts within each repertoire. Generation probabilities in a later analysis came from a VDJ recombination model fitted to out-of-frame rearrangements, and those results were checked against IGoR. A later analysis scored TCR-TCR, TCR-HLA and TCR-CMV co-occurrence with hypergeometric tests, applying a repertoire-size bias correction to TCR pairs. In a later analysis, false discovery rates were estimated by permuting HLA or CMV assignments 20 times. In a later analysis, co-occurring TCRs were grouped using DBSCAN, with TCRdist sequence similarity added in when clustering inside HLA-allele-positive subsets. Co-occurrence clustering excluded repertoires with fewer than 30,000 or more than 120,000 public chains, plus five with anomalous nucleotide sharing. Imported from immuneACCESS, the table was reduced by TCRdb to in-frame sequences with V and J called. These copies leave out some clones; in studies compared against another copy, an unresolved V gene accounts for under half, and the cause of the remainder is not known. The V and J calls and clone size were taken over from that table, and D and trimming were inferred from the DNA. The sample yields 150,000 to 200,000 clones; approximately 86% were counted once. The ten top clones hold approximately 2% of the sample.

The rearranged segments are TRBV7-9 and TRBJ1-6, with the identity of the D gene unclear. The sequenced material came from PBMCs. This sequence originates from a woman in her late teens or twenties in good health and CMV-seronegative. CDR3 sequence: CASSFMRDQSPLHF. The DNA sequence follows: TGTGCCAGCAGCTTTATGAGGGATCAATCACCCCTCCACTTT.